The clone carrying this TCR beta chain was picked up many times. A single record per CDR3 protein comes from TCRdb applying MiXCR to the 5' RACE reads. Here the sample spans roughly 310,000 distinct CDR3 sequences, around 15% being singletons. The entry originates in a study of T-cell memory formation after mild COVID-19. V was trimmed by 6 bases and J by 3 bases, leaving 12 bases between them. The germline V gene encodes CDR1 DFQATT and CDR2 SNEGSKA (reference sequence). The CDR3 covers 13 residues. Sample: PBMCs or a T cell subset sorted from them (not recorded which). The clonotype originates from a man aged 18 to 35 who had mild COVID-19 (a few samples of this study predate the infection). Cell type and time point are not known. The chain uses TRBV20-1 and TRBJ1-5, with a possible D match to TRBD1 (6 bases). Here the CDR3 DNA reads TGCAGTGCCCGGGGGCAGAACAATCAGCCCCAGCATTTT. Residues: CSARGQNNQPQHF.